These 23 T cell receptor beta chains were all obtained from the same sample, sequenced in a study of Tregs in tolerant kidney transplant recipients (dated 2019 in TCRdb). Libraries were built with the immunoSEQ multiplex PCR assay. The immuneACCESS repertoire file appears here via TCRdb, limited to in-frame rearrangements. These files lack a portion of the clones; in checked studies, under half of the deficit traces to unresolved V genes, and the cause of the others is not known. This sample gives roughly 250,000 clones in total; roughly 80% of them show up just once. The ten biggest clones cover around 0.64% of the sample. The material sequenced was CD4+ T cells from blood. Receptor source: a human donor in good health.

J is TRBJ2-2 and V is TRBV7-9; 7 bases are a match to TRBD1. CDR1 is SEHNR and CDR2 is FQNEAQ in the germline V gene (reference sequence). The CDR3 sequence is 14 residues long. V shed 1 base and J 6 bases; nucleotides not matched to a gene: 2. In nucleotides, the CDR3 is TGTGCCAGCAGCTTAGGCAGGGGGTCCGGGGAGCTGTTTTTT. Amino acid sequence: CASSLGRGSGELFF.

This CDR3 is CASSARLGASNEQFF. The DNA of the CDR3 is TGTGCCAGCAGTGCCCGCCTGGGGGCGTCCAATGAGCAGTTCTTC. The V call is TRBV9, the J call TRBJ2-1; D may be TRBD1 (6 bases). CDR3 length: 15 amino acids. Germline-derived CDR1 and CDR2 are SGDLS and YYNGEE. V was pared by 5 bases and J by 6 bases, with 18 bases between.

The gene calls are TRBV18 and TRBJ2-5; D is possibly TRBD1 (5 bases). CDR3 length: 14 amino acids. Per germline, CDR1 KGHSH and CDR2 LQKENI. Deletions cut 4 bases from V and 0 bases from J, with 9 bases between. The CDR3 DNA sequence: TGTGCCAGCTCACAGACAGTGTACCAAGAGACCCAGTACTTC. Amino acids: CASSQTVYQETQYF.

The chain combines TRBV30 with TRBJ1-4, with 8 bases lining up with TRBD1. J lost 5 bases, V lost 2 bases, and 7 bases had no gene match. Germline CDR1 GTSNPN, CDR2 SVGIG (reference sequence). The CDR3 has 15 residues. The chain's CDR3 is CAWSRAGQANEKLFF. The CDR3 DNA reads TGTGCCTGGAGTCGAGCGGGACAGGCGAATGAAAAACTGTTTTTT.

The chain uses TRBV5-1 and TRBJ2-3, with a weak D call TRBD2 (5 bases). This CDR3 region has 17 residues. Trimming pared 5 bases from V and 4 bases from J, leaving 23 bases between. Germline-derived CDR1 and CDR2 are SGHRS and YFSETQ. DNA for the CDR3: TGCGCCAGCAGTTTGACCCCCCATTGGACTTTACCAGATACGCAGTATTTT. Its translation is CASSLTPHWTLPDTQYF.

The chain employs TRBV5-1 and TRBJ2-2; 10 nucleotides match TRBD2. Germline V gene lookup returns CDR1 SGHRS and CDR2 YFSETQ. This CDR3 comprises 16 residues. V was pared by 4 bases and J by 8 bases, with 11 bases of the junction left unmatched. CDR3 nucleotide sequence: TGCGCCAGCAGCCCGGGACTAGCGCAAGGGTCGGGGGAGCTGTTTTTT. It specifies CASSPGLAQGSGELFF. The variable domain in full, completed from reference TRBV5-1 and TRBJ2-2, reads KAGVTQTPRYLIKTRGQQVTLSCSPISGHRSVSWYQQTPGQGLQFLFEYFSETQRNKGNFPGRFSGRQFSNSRSEMNVSTLELGDSALYLCASSPGLAQGSGELFFGEGSRLTVL.

This rearrangement joins TRBV5-4 to TRBJ2-1; 9 bases align to TRBD2. This CDR3 comprises 16 residues. Germline CDR1 is SGHNT and CDR2 is YYREEE (reference sequence). The junction had 5 bases not matched to a gene; V was cut back by 0 bases and J by 4 bases. CDR3 residues: CASSLGLAGRYNEQFF. The CDR3 nucleotides are TGTGCCAGCAGCTTGGGTCTAGCGGGGAGGTACAATGAGCAGTTCTTC.

This clone was observed a few times. The gene calls are TRBV5-1 and TRBJ2-7; D not certain. There are 14 residues in the CDR3. Germline V gene sequence: CDR1 SGHRS, CDR2 YFSETQ. Trimming took 0 bases from V and 3 from J, leaving 10 bases between them. CDR3 nucleotides: TGCGCCAGCAGCTTGGTGGGCGGATACTACGAGCAGTACTTC. It codes for CASSLVGGYYEQYF.

The gene calls are TRBV6-5 and TRBJ2-3; the D gene is possibly TRBD1 (6 bases). The germline gives CDR1 MNHEY, CDR2 SVGAGI. V was trimmed by 7 bases and J by 3 bases, leaving 11 bases between them. This CDR3 is built from 13 residues. The CDR3 is CASKPQGTDTQYF. The CDR3, as DNA: TGTGCCAGCAAGCCACAGGGAACAGATACGCAGTATTTT.

The genes are TRBV12-2 and TRBJ1-4. TRBV12-2 is termed a pseudogene. The CDR3 covers 16 residues. CDR3 in DNA: TGTGCAAGTCGCTTAGCGTCGGGGGCTTCTAATGAAAAACTGTTTTTT. Translation gives CASRLASGASNEKLFF.

The rearrangement links TRBV6-5 to TRBJ1-1; D unresolved. The V gene's germline CDR1 is MNHEY and CDR2 SVGAGI. The CDR3 sequence is 12 residues long. V lost 4 bases and J lost 2, with 5 bases in between. CDR3: CASSWGNTEAFF. CDR3 bases: TGTGCCAGCAGTTGGGGAAACACTGAAGCTTTCTTT.

The chain couples TRBV7-9 to TRBJ1-5; a possible D gene is TRBD1 (6 bases). V gave up 1 base and J gave up 2 bases, with 6 bases separating them. CDR1 and CDR2 from the germline V gene are SEHNR and FQNEAQ (reference sequence). The CDR3 extends over 14 amino acids. CDR3 in amino acids: CASSLGTGNQPQHF. The CDR3 bases are TGTGCCAGCAGCTTAGGGACAGGCAATCAGCCCCAGCATTTT.

This clone was counted between two and nine times. The rearrangement links TRBV6-5 to TRBJ1-5; unclear D gene. The CDR3 covers 14 residues. Germline loops: CDR1 MNHEY, CDR2 SVGAGI. Trimming removed 2 bases from V and 0 bases from J, with 5 bases in between. The CDR3 sequence is CASSYRASNQPQHF. The DNA for the CDR3 is TGTGCCAGCAGTTACAGGGCTAGCAATCAGCCCCAGCATTTT.

The chain carries TRBV4-2 and TRBJ2-1; TRBD2 aligns across 11 bases. With V trimmed by 3 bases and J by 10 bases, 11 bases remained unmatched. This CDR3 comprises 16 residues. Looked up from germline, CDR1 is LGHNA and CDR2 is YNFKEQ. The chain's CDR3 is CASSQGPLAGGLEQFF. The DNA of the CDR3 is TGTGCCAGCAGCCAGGGGCCCCTAGCGGGAGGCTTAGAGCAGTTCTTC.

The sample holds one count of this clone. CDR3 nucleotides: TGTGCCAGTGGGGGGTTGGGTCAGCCCCAGCATTTT. This encodes CASGGLGQPQHF. The V and J genes are TRBV19 and TRBJ1-5; a possible D gene is TRBD1 (5 bases). Deletions cut 8 bases from V and 6 bases from J, with 11 bases between. This CDR3 comprises 12 residues. Germline V gives CDR1 LNHDA, CDR2 SQIVND (reference sequence).

V usage is TRBV9 and J usage is TRBJ2-7; perhaps TRBD1 as D (6 bases). Between the trimmed V and J ends, which lost 0 bases and 3 bases, there was a span of 13 bases. The CDR3 runs 15 residues. Germline values: CDR1 SGDLS, CDR2 YYNGEE. CDR3 protein: CASSVAAGEGYEQYF. In DNA form, the CDR3 reads TGTGCCAGCAGCGTAGCGGCAGGGGAAGGCTACGAGCAGTACTTC.

This chain uses TRBV2 with TRBJ2-3, with 8 bases that match TRBD1. This CDR3 is 16 amino acids long. The V and J ends lost 5 bases and 1 base, in that order; junction bases with no gene match: 8. Germline V gene sequence: CDR1 SNHLY, CDR2 FYNNEI. The CDR3 coding sequence is TGTGCCAGCAGTCGGGACAGGTCCCTGGGCACAGATACGCAGTATTTT. Protein sequence: CASSRDRSLGTDTQYF.

V gene TRBV6-1 combines with J gene TRBJ2-5; 8 positions match TRBD2. V gave up 5 bases and J gave up 7 bases; unmatched junction bases: 12. Germline-derived CDR1 and CDR2 are MNHNS and SASEGT. The CDR3 spans 15 residues. CDR3 nucleotides: TGTGCCAGCAGTTTCCAGATAGCGGGACTGTGGACCCAGTACTTC. It is translated as CASSFQIAGLWTQYF.

This chain connects TRBV25-1 to TRBJ2-7, with 14 nucleotides matching TRBD2. Germline V gives CDR1 MGHDK, CDR2 SYGVNS. The CDR3 loop spans 15 amino acids. The J segment lost 7 bases and the V segment lost 4 bases, leaving 6 bases of the junction unmatched. CDR3 coding DNA: TGTGCCAGCAGTGTGGGACTAGCGGGAGCTTGGGAGCAGTACTTC. Its translation is CASSVGLAGAWEQYF.

In this sample, this clone turned up once. The chain has TRBV5-1 and TRBJ1-2; tentative D call: TRBD1 (6 bases). The length of the CDR3 is 15 residues. Trimming removed 0 bases from V and 2 bases from J, with 11 bases in between. Germline lookup yields CDR1 SGHRS and CDR2 YFSETQ. In DNA, the CDR3 is TGCGCCAGCAGCTTGGCCTTGGGGGCGAACTATGGCTACACCTTC. It yields the protein CASSLALGANYGYTF.

This clone was counted only a few times. J is TRBJ2-5 and V is TRBV7-2; D is unclear. CDR3 size: 14 residues. V dropped 2 bases and J dropped 2 bases, with 9 bases sitting between them. CDR1 and CDR2 from the germline V gene are SGHTA and FQGNSA. The CDR3 here is CASSLFTAQETQYF. The CDR3 DNA reads TGTGCCAGCAGCTTATTCACAGCACAAGAGACCCAGTACTTC.

V and J are TRBV19 and TRBJ2-1; TRBD2 matches 7 bases. Germline CDR1 reads LNHDA; CDR2 reads SQIVND (reference sequence). The CDR3 totals 13 residues. V lost 5 bases to trimming and J lost 8 bases; unmatched junction nucleotides: 6. The CDR3 nucleotides are TGTGCCAGTAGTGTGCGGGAGACTGATGAGCAGTTCTTC. Residues: CASSVRETDEQFF.

The CDR3 bases are TGTGCCAGCGGAGAGGAACTAGCGGCGAACACCGGGGAGCTGTTTTTT. This codes for CASGEELAANTGELFF. V usage is TRBV2 and J usage is TRBJ2-2, with TRBD2 matching 8 bases. J lost 0 bases, V lost 8 bases, and 8 bases had no gene match. This CDR3 is built from 16 residues. Per germline, CDR1 SNHLY and CDR2 FYNNEI.